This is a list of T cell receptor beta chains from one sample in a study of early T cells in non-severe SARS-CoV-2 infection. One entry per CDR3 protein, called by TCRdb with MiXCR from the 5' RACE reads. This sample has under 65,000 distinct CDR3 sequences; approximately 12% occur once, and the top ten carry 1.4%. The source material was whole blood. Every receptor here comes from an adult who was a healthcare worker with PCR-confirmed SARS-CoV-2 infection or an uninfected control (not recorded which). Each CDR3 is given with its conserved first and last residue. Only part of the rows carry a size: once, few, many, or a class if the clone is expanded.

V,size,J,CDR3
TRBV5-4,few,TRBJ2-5,CASSLTGDRETQYF
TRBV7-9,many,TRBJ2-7,CASSSGVGYEQYF
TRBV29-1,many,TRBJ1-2,CSVGREVYGYTF
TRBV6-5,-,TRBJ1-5,CASQQGVDQPQHF
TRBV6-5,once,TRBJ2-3,CASSYSVNLVFVYTQYF
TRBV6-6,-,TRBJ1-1,CASSSRAQGKAFF
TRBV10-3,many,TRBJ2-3,CAISARDREGDTQYF
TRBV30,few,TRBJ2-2,CAWWGPTKGGQENTGELFF
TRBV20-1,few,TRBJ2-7,CSAVTGTYEQYF
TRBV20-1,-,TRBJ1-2,CSAREGWGSYGYTF
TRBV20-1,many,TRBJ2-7,CSADRRQGASEQYF
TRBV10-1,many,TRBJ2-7,CASSESGSYEQYF
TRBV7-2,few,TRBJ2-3,CASSPGAGGPTDTQYF
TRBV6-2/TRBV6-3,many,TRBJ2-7,CASGAAYQTYEQYF
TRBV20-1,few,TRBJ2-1,CSARGTSIGVQFF
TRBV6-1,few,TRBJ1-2,CASSSEGGGYGYTF
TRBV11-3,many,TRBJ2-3,CASSAGGGVTDTQYF
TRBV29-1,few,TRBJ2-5,CSVEDLPETQYF
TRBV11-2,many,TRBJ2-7,CASSLVGGSSYEQYF
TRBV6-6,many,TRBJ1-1,CASSYSPGLNTEAFF
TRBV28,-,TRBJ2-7,CASKASPILTYEQYF
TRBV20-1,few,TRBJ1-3,CSASSGNTIYF
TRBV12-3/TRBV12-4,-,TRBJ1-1,CASIPHESQGAFMNTEAFF
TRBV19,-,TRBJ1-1,CASSIVGQANTEAFF
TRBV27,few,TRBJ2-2,CASSPSYVGDTGELFF
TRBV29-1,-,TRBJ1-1,CSVEGARGQGAEAFF
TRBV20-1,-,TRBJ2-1,CSASDRSNEQFF
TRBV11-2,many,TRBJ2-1,CASSFSGGASYNEQFF
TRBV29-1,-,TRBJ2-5,CSVEGGTQYF
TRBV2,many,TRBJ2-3,CATTSFGTDTQYF
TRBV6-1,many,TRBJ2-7,CASSAAQGRVVEQYF
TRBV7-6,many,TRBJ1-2,CASSLATGPSVGGYTF
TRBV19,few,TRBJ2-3,CASSPRRGGARDTQYF
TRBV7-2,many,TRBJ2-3,CASSLARGRQGADTQYF
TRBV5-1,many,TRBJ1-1,CASGGGPGAEAFF
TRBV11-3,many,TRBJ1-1,CASSLDPNTEAFF
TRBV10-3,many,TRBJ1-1,CAIRGTDRGTEAFF
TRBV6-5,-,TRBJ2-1,CASRVSSYNEQFF
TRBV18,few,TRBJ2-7,CASSPPSDRAAYEQYF
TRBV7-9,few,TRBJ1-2,CASSTETENGYTF